What follows describes a single T cell receptor beta chain. Which antigen it targets is not known. A commercial ELISA kit detecting HCMV-specific IgG in serum was used to determine HCMV serostatus. Peripheral blood mononuclear cells were isolated from blood by Ficoll density gradient centrifugation. This sample is part of a study of T cells expressing NK-cell markers (dated by TCRdb to the early 2020s). Study-level background: TCR beta-chain repertoires were profiled in sorted CD3+CD56+NKG2C+, CD3+CD56+NKG2C- and CD3+CD56-NKG2C+ T-cell subsets from roughly eight donors. Seven of the eight sequenced donors were HCMV-seropositive and one was HCMV-seronegative. The study sequenced eight donors, all healthy volunteers chosen at random: three men and five women. The libraries were sequenced on Illumina HiSeq 2000/2500, MiSeq or NextSeq, producing 2 x 150 bp reads.

From its cysteine to its phenylalanine, the CDR3 spans 17 amino acids. No coding sequence is recorded. Sequences MNHEY (CDR1) and SVGAGI (CDR2) are obtained from the germline V gene. The run used an Illumina HiSeq 2000. 5'RACE template switching, by which a universal primer site and unique molecular identifiers were added, was used to make TCR beta cDNA libraries. cDNA synthesis was primed from the TCR beta constant segment, followed by two successive PCR amplification steps. Turning to the authors' computational methods: MIGEC handled demultiplexing of the reads and grouping by UMI, while MiTCR was used to assemble and quantify clonotypes. To exclude erroneous sequences, any TCR cDNA sequence not supported by at least two reads was discarded. The tcR package was used for downstream repertoire analysis, and clonotypes were matched across fractions by CDR3 nucleotide sequence plus V segment. VDJmatch was used to annotate antigen specificity against VDJdb, with one amino acid substitution allowed in CDR3. TCRdb reanalyzed the reads, keeping one entry per CDR3 protein sequence and omitting DNA. In this record, the V and J calls reflect TCRdb's handling and not the investigators' own analysis. The data table for this sample lists around 550,000 distinct CDR3 sequences. Together, the top ten hold approximately 4% of the sample.

Paper-wide results and their limitations: In roughly 6 donors, the dominant CD3+CD56+NKG2C+ clonotypes were among the top 10 CD8+ clonotypes and accounted for about 1.0-7.5% of CD8+ T cells. It remained unclear whether the expanded NKG2C-expressing T cell clones were specific for HCMV antigens. Those dominant clonotypes were again the most abundant among CD3+CD56-NKG2C+ cells in a handful of donors, at roughly 25-65%.

The sequenced sample consisted of blood T cells: a sorted CD56 or NKG2C T cell subset, CD4+ or CD8+ T cells, or bulk PBMC T cells (not recorded which). The chain employs TRBV6-5 and TRBJ1-2; with no DNA, the TCRdb D assignment of TRBD1 cannot be verified. This TCR derives from a man younger than 30 in good health. Donor details come from another sample of the same person, matched by shared clones. CDR3 region: CASSYSALGRPNYGYTF.